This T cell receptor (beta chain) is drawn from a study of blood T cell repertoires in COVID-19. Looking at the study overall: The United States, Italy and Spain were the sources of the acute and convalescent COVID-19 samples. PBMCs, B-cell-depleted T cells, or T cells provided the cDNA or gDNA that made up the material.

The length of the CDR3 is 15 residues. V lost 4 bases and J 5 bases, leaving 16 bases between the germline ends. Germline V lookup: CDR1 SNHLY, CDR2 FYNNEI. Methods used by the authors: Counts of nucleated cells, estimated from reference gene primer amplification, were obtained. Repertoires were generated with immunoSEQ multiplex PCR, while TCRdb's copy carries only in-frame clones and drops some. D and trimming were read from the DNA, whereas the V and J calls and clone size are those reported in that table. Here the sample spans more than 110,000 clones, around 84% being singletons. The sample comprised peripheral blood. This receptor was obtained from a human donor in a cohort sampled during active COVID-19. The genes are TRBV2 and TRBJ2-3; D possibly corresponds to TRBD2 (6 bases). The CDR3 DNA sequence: TGTGCCAGCAGTGCTGTGGCGGGAATTAGAGATACGCAGTATTTT. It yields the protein CASSAVAGIRDTQYF.